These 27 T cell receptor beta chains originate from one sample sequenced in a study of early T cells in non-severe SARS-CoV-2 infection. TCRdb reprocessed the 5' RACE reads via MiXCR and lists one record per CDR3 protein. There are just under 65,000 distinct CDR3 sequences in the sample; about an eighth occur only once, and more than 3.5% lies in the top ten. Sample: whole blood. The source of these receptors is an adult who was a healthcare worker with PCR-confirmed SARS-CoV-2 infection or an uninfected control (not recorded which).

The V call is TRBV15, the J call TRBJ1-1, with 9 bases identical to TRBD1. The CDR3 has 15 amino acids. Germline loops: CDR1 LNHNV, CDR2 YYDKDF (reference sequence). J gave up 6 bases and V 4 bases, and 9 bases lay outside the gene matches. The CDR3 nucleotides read TGTGCCACCAGCAACCGGGACAGGGTAAATTCTGAAGCTTTCTTT. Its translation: CATSNRDRVNSEAFF.

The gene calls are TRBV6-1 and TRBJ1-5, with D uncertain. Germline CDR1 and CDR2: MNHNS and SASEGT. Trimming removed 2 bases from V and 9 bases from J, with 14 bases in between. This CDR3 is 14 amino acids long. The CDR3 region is CASSERALAPPQHF. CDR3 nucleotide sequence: TGTGCCAGCAGTGAACGGGCACTCGCCCCGCCCCAGCATTTT.

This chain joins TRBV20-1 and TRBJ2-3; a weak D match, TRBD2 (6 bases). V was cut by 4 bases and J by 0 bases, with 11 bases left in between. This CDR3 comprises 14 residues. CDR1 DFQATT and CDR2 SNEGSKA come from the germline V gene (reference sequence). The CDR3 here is CSATGAGSTDTQYF. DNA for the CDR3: TGCAGTGCTACCGGGGCGGGGAGCACAGATACGCAGTATTTT.

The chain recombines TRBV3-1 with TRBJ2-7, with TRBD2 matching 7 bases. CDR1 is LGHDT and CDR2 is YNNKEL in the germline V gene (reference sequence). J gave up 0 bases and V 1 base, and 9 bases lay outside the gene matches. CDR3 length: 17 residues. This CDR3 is CASSQVASGVSSYEQYF. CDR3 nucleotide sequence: TGTGCCAGCAGCCAAGTTGCCAGCGGGGTTAGCTCCTACGAGCAGTACTTC.

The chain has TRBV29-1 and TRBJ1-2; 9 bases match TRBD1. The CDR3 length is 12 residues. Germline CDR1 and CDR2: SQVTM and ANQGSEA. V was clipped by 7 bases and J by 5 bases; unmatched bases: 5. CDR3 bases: TGCAGCGGGGGACAGGGCGCTTATGGCTACACCTTC. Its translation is CSGGQGAYGYTF.

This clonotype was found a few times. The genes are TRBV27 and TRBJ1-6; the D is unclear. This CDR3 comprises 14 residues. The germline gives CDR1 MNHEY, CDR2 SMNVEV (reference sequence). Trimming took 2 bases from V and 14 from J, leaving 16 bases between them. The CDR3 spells CASSLTLAHPALHF. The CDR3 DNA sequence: TGTGCCAGCAGTTTAACCCTGGCCCACCCCGCCCTCCACTTT.

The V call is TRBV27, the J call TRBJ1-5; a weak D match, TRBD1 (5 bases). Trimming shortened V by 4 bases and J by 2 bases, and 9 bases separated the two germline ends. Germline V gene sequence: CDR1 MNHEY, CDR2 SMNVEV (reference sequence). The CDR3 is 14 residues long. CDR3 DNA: TGTGCCAGCAGTTCAAGCAGGGGCAATCAGCCCCAGCATTTT. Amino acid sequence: CASSSSRGNQPQHF.

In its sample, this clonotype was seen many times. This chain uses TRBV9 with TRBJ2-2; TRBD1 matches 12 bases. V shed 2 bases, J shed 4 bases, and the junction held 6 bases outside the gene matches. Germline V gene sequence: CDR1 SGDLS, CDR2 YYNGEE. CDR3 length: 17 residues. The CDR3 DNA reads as TGTGCCAGCAGCGTTCCACGGGACAGGGGGCGCACCGGGGAGCTGTTTTTT. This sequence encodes CASSVPRDRGRTGELFF.

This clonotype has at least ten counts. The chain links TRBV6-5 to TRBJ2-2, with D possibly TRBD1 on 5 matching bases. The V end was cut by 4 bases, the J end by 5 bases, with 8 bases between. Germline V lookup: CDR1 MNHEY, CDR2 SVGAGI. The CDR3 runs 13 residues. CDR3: CASSSTGTGELFF. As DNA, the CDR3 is TGTGCCAGCAGTTCCACAGGAACCGGGGAGCTGTTTTTT.

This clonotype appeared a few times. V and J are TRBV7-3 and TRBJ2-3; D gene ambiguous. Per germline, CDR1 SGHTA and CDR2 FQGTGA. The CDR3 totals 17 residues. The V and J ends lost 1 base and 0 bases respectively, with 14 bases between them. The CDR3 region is CASSLNSYDTSTDTQYF. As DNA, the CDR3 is TGTGCCAGCAGCTTAAACAGTTACGATACTAGCACAGATACGCAGTATTTT.

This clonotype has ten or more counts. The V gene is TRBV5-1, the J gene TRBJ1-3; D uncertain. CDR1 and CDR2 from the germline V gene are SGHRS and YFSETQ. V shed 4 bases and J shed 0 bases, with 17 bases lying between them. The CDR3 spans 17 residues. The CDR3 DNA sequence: TGCGCCAGCAGCAGAACCGGGTCCTTCAACTCTGGAAACACCATATATTTT. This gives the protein CASSRTGSFNSGNTIYF.

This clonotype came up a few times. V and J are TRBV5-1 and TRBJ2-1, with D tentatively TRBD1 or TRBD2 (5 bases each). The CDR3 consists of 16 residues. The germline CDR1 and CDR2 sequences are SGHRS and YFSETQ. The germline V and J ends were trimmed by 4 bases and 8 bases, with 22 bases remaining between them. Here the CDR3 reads CASSDHRRGLLDEQFF. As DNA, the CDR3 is TGCGCCAGCAGCGACCACCGCCGGGGCCTGTTGGATGAGCAGTTCTTC.

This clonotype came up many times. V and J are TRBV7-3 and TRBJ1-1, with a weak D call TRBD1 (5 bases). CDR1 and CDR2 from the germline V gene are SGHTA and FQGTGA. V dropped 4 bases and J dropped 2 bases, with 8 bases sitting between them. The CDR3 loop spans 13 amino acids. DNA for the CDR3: TGTGCCAGCAGCTCAGACAGTAACACTGAAGCTTTCTTT. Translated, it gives CASSSDSNTEAFF.

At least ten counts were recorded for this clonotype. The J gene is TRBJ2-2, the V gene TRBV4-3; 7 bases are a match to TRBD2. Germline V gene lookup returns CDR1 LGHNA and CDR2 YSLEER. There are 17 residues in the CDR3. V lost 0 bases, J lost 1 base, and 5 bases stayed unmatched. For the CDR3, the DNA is TGCGCCAGCAGCCAAGAAGTTTTAGCGGGGAACACCGGGGAGCTGTTTTTT. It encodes CASSQEVLAGNTGELFF.

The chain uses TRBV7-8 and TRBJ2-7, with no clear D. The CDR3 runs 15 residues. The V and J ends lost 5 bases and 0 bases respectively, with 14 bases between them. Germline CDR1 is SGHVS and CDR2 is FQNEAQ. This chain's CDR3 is CASSHRRTSSYEQYF. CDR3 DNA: TGTGCCAGCAGCCACCGCCGCACCAGCTCCTACGAGCAGTACTTC.

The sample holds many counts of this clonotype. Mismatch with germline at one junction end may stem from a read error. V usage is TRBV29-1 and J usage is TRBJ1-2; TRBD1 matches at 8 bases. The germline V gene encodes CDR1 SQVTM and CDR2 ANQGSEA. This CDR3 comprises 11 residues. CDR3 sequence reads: CSVVPDRAGEF. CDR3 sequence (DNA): TGCAGCGTTGTCCCGGACAGGGCGGGGGAATTC.

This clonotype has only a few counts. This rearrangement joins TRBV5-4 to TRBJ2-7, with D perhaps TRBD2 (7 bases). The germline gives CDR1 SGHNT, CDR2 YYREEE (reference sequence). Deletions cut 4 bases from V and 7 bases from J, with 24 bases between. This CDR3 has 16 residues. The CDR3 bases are TGTGCCAGCAGCCGCGCCTCTGGGGGGGCGGAGGATGAGCAGTACTTC. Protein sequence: CASSRASGGAEDEQYF.

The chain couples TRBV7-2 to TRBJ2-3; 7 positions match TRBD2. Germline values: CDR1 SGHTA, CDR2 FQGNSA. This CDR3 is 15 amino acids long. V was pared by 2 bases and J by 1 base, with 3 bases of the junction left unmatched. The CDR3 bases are TGTGCCAGCAGCTTAAATCGGGGGGGCACAGATACGCAGTATTTT. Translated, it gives CASSLNRGGTDTQYF.

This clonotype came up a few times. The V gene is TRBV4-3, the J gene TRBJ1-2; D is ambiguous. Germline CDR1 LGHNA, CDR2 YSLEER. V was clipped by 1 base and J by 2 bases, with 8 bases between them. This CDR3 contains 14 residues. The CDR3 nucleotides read TGCGCCAGCAGCCAAGTGGGCGGGAACTATGGCTACACCTTC. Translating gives CASSQVGGNYGYTF.

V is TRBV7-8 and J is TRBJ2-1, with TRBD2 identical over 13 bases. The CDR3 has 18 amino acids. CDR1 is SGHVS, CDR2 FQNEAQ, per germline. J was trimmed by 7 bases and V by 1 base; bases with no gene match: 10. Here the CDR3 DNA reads TGTGCCAGCAGCTTAGGGTCCGGGACTAGCGGGGATGTGAATGAGCAGTTCTTC. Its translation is CASSLGSGTSGDVNEQFF.

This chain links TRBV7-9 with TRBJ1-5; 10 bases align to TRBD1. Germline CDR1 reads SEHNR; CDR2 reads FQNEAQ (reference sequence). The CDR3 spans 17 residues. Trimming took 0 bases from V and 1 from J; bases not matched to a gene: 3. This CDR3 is CASSLAWTGGSNQPQHF. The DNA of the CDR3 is TGTGCCAGCAGCTTAGCGTGGACAGGGGGAAGCAATCAGCCCCAGCATTTT.

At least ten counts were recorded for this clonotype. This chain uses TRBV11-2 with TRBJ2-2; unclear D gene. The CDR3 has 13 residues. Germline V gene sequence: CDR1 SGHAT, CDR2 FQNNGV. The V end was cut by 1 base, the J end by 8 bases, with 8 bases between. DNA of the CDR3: TGTGCCAGCAGCTTAGGGCTAAGAGGGGAGCTGTTTTTT. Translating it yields CASSLGLRGELFF.

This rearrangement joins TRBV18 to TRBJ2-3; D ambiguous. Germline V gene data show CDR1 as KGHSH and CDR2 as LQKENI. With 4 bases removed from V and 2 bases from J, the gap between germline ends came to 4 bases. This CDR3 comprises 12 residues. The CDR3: CASSLITDTQYF. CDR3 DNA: TGTGCCAGCTCACTGATCACAGATACGCAGTATTTT.

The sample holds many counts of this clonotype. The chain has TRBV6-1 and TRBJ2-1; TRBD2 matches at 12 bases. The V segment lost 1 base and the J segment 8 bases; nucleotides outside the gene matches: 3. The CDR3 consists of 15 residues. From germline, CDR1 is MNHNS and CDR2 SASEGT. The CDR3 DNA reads TGTGCCAGCAGTGAAGGGACTAGCGGGGCGGATGAGCAGTTCTTC. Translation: CASSEGTSGADEQFF.

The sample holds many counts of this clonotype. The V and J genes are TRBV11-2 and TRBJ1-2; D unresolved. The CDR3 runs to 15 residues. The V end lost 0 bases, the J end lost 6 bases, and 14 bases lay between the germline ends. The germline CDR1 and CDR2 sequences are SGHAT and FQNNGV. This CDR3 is CASSLDHGRPDGYTF. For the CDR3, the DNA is TGTGCCAGCAGCTTAGACCACGGACGTCCGGATGGCTACACCTTC.

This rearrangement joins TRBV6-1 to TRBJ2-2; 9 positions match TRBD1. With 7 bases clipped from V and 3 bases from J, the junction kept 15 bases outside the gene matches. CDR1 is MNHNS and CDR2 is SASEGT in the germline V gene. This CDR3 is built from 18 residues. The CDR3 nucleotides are TGTGCCAGCACCCCGACCGGGACAGGGTTTATGGACACCGGGGAGCTGTTTTTT. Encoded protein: CASTPTGTGFMDTGELFF.

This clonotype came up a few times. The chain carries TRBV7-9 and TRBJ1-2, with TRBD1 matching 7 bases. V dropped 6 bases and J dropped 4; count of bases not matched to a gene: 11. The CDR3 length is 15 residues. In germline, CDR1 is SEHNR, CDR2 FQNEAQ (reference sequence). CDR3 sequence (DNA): TGTGCCAGCAGAGCCCTCCGGGACAGAGTCTATGGCTACACCTTC. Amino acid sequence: CASRALRDRVYGYTF.